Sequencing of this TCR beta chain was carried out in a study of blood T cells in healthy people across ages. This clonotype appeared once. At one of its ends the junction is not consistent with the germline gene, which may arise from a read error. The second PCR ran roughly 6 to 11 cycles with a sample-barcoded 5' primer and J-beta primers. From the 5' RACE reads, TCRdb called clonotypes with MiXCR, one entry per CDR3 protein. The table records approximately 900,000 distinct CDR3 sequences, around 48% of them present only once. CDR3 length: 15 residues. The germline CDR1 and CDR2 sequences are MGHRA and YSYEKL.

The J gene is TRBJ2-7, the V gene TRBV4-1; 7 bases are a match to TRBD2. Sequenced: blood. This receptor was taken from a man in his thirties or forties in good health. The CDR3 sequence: CVSSHPGLSSYEQYF. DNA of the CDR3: TGCGTCAGCAGCCACCCGGGACTAAGCTCCTACGAGCAGTACTTC.